This T cell receptor beta chain comes out of a study of human T cells and chemical hapten exposure. The study's library attached unique molecular identifiers to single cDNA molecules. TCRdb passed the RACE reads through MiXCR, listing each CDR3 protein once. The repertoire consists of fewer than 300,000 distinct CDR3 sequences, with roughly 8% occurring once and the leading ten covering approximately 1.2%. Time point defined: pre-sensitization, week 0. Treatment meaning: therapeutic diphenylcyclopropenone sensitization with weekly scalp DPC. Findings of the study overall: Controls had significantly fewer large CDR3 similarity clusters than were formed by expanded TCRs. TCRs exceeding 1 in 1000 frequency stayed unchanged with DPC sensitization. The donor cohort had alopecia, so its immune response may not match that of healthy people.

CDR1 is SGHNT and CDR2 is YYREEE in the germline V gene (reference sequence). V dropped 7 bases and J dropped 4; count of bases not matched to a gene: 12. The CDR3 is made up of 17 amino acids. In this sample, this clonotype turned up a few times. Its antigen is currently unknown. This sequence originates from a young man with alopecia areata. Some clones in this sample may be carry-over from other donors' samples. The source material was whole blood, sampled in connection with sensitization to the hapten diphenylcyclopropenone (DPC). J is TRBJ2-7 and V is TRBV5-4; TRBD2 aligns across 15 bases. CDR3 sequence (DNA): TGTGCCAGCCGACCGGGACTAGCGGGGGGCGGTGAGTACGAGCAGTACTTC. Its translation is CASRPGLAGGGEYEQYF.